The clone carrying this T cell receptor beta chain appeared a few times. The antigen is unknown. This sample is drawn from a study of post-analysis software for immune sequencing data. Study results and limitations: In patients, TRBV5-6, TRBV5-1 and TRBV20-1 belonged to several TRBV segments found more frequently than in controls. F-measure co-clustering was strong for batch-matched samples.

CDR1 SGHRS and CDR2 YFSETQ come from the germline V gene. The CDR3 runs 13 residues. V lost 0 bases, J lost 4 bases, and 5 bases lay in between. Incorporated into the TCR beta cDNA libraries were unique molecular identifiers, which served to reduce PCR and sequencing biases. T cells numbering roughly 1 to 10 million yielded cDNA molecules that totaled approximately 500,000. Each CDR3 protein is one row after TCRdb ran MiXCR on the PCR reads. The table lists about 820,000 distinct CDR3 sequences, under 70% of them singletons, with 4% to 5.5% in the top ten. The sequence came from a girl between 5 and 17 years old with multiple sclerosis. Sequenced input: blood. The chain carries TRBV5-1 and TRBJ1-3; the D is unclear. CDR3 sequence: CASSLAVGNTIYF. The CDR3 bases are TGCGCCAGCAGCTTGGCGGTAGGAAACACCATATATTTT. Full variable domain (rest looked up from reference TRBV5-1 and TRBJ1-3): KAGVTQTPRYLIKTRGQQVTLSCSPISGHRSVSWYQQTPGQGLQFLFEYFSETQRNKGNFPGRFSGRQFSNSRSEMNVSTLELGDSALYLCASSLAVGNTIYFGEGSWLTVV.